Below are 20 T cell receptor beta chains sequenced from a single sample in a study of blood T cells in healthy people across ages. Through a sample-barcoded 5' primer and a J-beta primer mix, a second PCR was run for roughly 6 to 12 cycles. TCRdb recomputed calls from the 5' RACE reads with MiXCR, one row per CDR3 protein. The sample holds about 1.8 million distinct CDR3 sequences, around 48% seen once. The sample taken for sequencing was blood. The source of these receptors is a woman aged 35 to 49 in good health.

The sample holds one count of this clonotype. The V and J genes are TRBV2 and TRBJ2-3; D not resolved. Germline V gene sequence: CDR1 SNHLY, CDR2 FYNNEI. The V end was cut by 0 bases, the J end by 5 bases, with 9 bases between. This CDR3 has 14 residues. This CDR3 reads CASSEALTLDTQYF. Written as DNA, the CDR3 is TGTGCCAGCAGTGAAGCGCTTACGTTAGATACGCAGTATTTT. Full variable domain (missing parts from reference TRBV2 and TRBJ2-3): EPEVTQTPSHQVTQMGQEVILRCVPISNHLYFYWYRQILGQKVEFLVSFYNNEISEKSEIFDDQFSVERPDGSNFTLKIRSTKLEDSAMYFCASSEALTLDTQYFGPGTRLTVL.

This clonotype was seen more than once but under ten times. The J gene is TRBJ1-5, the V gene TRBV20-1; 12 bases line up with TRBD1. The CDR3 loop spans 17 amino acids. The V gene's germline CDR1 is DFQATT and CDR2 SNEGSKA (reference sequence). V shed 6 bases and J 2 bases; nucleotides not matched to a gene: 11. This CDR3 reads CSAPPGQGARGNQPQHF. In DNA form, the CDR3 reads TGCAGTGCCCCCCCGGGACAGGGGGCTAGGGGCAATCAGCCCCAGCATTTT.

This clonotype occurred a few times. The chain has TRBV27 and TRBJ1-2, with D perhaps matching TRBD1 (5 bases). The germline CDR1 and CDR2 sequences are MNHEY and SMNVEV (reference sequence). V was pared by 5 bases and J by 8 bases, with 9 bases between. The CDR3 length is 11 residues. The CDR3 DNA sequence: TGTGCCAGCAGTGGGGACCGAGGCTACACCTTC. It specifies CASSGDRGYTF.

V usage is TRBV20-1 and J usage is TRBJ2-5; the D is unclear. There are 16 residues in the CDR3. Per germline, CDR1 DFQATT and CDR2 SNEGSKA (reference sequence). The germline V and J ends were trimmed by 6 bases and 1 base, with 21 bases remaining between them. Here the CDR3 reads CSAPVRSWGFQETQYF. Written as DNA, the CDR3 is TGCAGTGCCCCGGTCCGGTCGTGGGGTTTCCAAGAGACCCAGTACTTC.

The chain couples TRBV20-1 to TRBJ2-1; 11 bases are shared with TRBD2. The CDR3 is 12 amino acids. Trimming removed 3 bases from V and 15 bases from J; junction bases left unmatched: 7. Germline V CDR1 and CDR2: DFQATT, SNEGSKA (reference sequence). The CDR3 DNA reads TGCAGTGCTAGCATCGCTAGCGGGGGGACGTTCTTC. It translates to CSASIASGGTFF.

This clonotype was found a few times. The chain uses TRBV12-3 or TRBV12-4 and TRBJ2-4; 7 positions match TRBD1. After removal of 2 bases from V and 4 bases from J, the junction contained 5 bases not matched to a gene. This CDR3 has 15 residues. CDR3 DNA: TGTGCCAGCAGTTTAAGGGAACAGGGGAAAAACATTCAGTACTTC. The encoded protein is CASSLREQGKNIQYF.

In nucleotides, the CDR3 is TGTGCCAGCTCACCGGACTCAGGGGCCGAGCAGTACTTC. Protein: CASSPDSGAEQYF. This rearrangement joins TRBV18 to TRBJ2-4; D might be TRBD1 (6 bases). The J call is uncertain, as TRBJ2-7 better fits the DNA end. The CDR3 consists of 13 residues. In germline, CDR1 is KGHSH, CDR2 LQKENI.

The sample holds one count of this clonotype. A read error is likely, as this CDR3 ends without the conserved phenylalanine or tryptophan. This chain connects TRBV7-9 to TRBJ2-1; 8 bases fit TRBD1. CDR3 length: 14 amino acids. The V and J ends lost 5 bases and 6 bases, in that order; junction bases with no gene match: 6. Looked up from germline, CDR1 is SEHNR and CDR2 is FQNEAQ (reference sequence). This chain's CDR3 is CASSPRTGSNEQFL. In DNA, the CDR3 is TGTGCCAGCAGCCCCAGGACAGGGTCCAATGAGCAGTTCTTA.

The chain employs TRBV3-1 and TRBJ1-4; no clear D gene. V shed 0 bases and J shed 3 bases, with 8 bases lying between them. The CDR3 runs 15 residues. From germline, CDR1 is LGHDT and CDR2 YNNKEL (reference sequence). The CDR3 DNA is TGTGCCAGCAGCCAAGACCCGGACGCTAATGAAAAACTGTTTTTT. Its protein product is CASSQDPDANEKLFF.

The chain has TRBV11-2 and TRBJ2-5; weak D call: TRBD1 (6 bases). The CDR3 contains 18 residues. Germline loops: CDR1 SGHAT, CDR2 FQNNGV. The V end lost 5 bases, the J end lost 4 bases, and 26 bases lay between the germline ends. DNA of the CDR3: TGTGCCAGCAGCCAACGGATCGACCCGGGACACGGACGAGAGACCCAGTACTTC. Protein sequence: CASSQRIDPGHGRETQYF.

This clonotype has just one count. The chain recombines TRBV3-1 with TRBJ2-1, with a weak D call TRBD1 (6 bases). This CDR3 has 16 residues. V was clipped by 4 bases and J by 0 bases, with 13 bases between them. Germline V gene lookup returns CDR1 LGHDT and CDR2 YNNKEL (reference sequence). CDR3 region: CASSPGAPSSYNEQFF. The CDR3, as DNA: TGTGCCAGCAGCCCAGGGGCTCCGAGCTCCTACAATGAGCAGTTCTTC.

The chain is built from TRBV4-3 and TRBJ2-3, with 11 bases lining up with TRBD2. This CDR3 spans 15 amino acids. With 1 base clipped from V and 6 bases from J, the junction kept 3 bases outside the gene matches. Germline V gene data show CDR1 as LGHNA and CDR2 as YSLEER. CDR3: CASSQATSGADTQYF. In DNA form, the CDR3 reads TGCGCCAGCAGCCAAGCGACTAGCGGGGCTGATACGCAGTATTTT.

This clonotype was found a few times. V is TRBV7-2 and J is TRBJ2-1; 14 bases map to TRBD2. CDR1 and CDR2 (germline): SGHTA, FQGNSA. There are 16 residues in the CDR3. Trimming removed 5 bases from V and 7 bases from J; junction bases left unmatched: 7. CDR3 sequence: CASSKTSGGALNEQFF. Written as DNA, the CDR3 is TGTGCCAGCAGCAAGACTAGCGGGGGGGCCCTGAATGAGCAGTTCTTC.

This clonotype was recorded a few times. The genes are TRBV6-5 and TRBJ2-7; a possible D gene is TRBD2 (6 bases). Germline loops: CDR1 MNHEY, CDR2 SVGAGI. The CDR3 length is 16 residues. Deletions cut 0 bases from V and 0 bases from J, with 12 bases between. The CDR3 reads CASSYSRGLPSYEQYF. The CDR3 nucleotides read TGTGCCAGCAGTTACTCAAGGGGACTCCCCTCCTACGAGCAGTACTTC.

The chain recombines TRBV2 with TRBJ2-4; D is ambiguous. This CDR3 has 16 residues. The germline V gene encodes CDR1 SNHLY and CDR2 FYNNEI. V was trimmed by 1 base and J by 2 bases, leaving 12 bases between them. The CDR3 reads CASSEGLGWTKNIQYF. The CDR3 bases are TGTGCCAGCAGTGAAGGGCTGGGCTGGACCAAAAACATTCAGTACTTC.

The chain is built from TRBV5-1 and TRBJ2-5; possible D gene TRBD2, 5 bases. The length of the CDR3 is 15 residues. Germline V gene lookup returns CDR1 SGHRS and CDR2 YFSETQ. Trimming shortened V by 0 bases and J by 5 bases, and 14 bases separated the two germline ends. As DNA, the CDR3 is TGCGCCAGCAGCTTGGACAGTGCCCCGGGGGAGACCCAGTACTTC. It is translated as CASSLDSAPGETQYF. Looking up the rest from reference TRBV5-1 and TRBJ2-5 gives the full variable domain: KAGVTQTPRYLIKTRGQQVTLSCSPISGHRSVSWYQQTPGQGLQFLFEYFSETQRNKGNFPGRFSGRQFSNSRSEMNVSTLELGDSALYLCASSLDSAPGETQYFGPGTRLLVL.

In this sample, this clonotype turned up a few times. The CDR3: CASSQPGVVDTQYF. CDR3 DNA sequence: TGCGCCAGCAGCCAGCCGGGGGTTGTAGATACGCAGTATTTT. V gene TRBV4-1 combines with J gene TRBJ2-3; tentatively, D is TRBD2 (6 bases). The CDR3 is 14 amino acids. Germline V lookup: CDR1 MGHRA, CDR2 YSYEKL. The V end was cut by 3 bases, the J end by 5 bases, with 12 bases between.

Concerning this clonotype itself: At one of its ends the junction is not consistent with the germline gene, which may arise from a read error. This chain links TRBV4-3 with TRBJ2-6; D is possibly TRBD1 or TRBD2 (5 bases each). This CDR3 is 17 amino acids long. In germline, CDR1 is LGHNA, CDR2 YSLEER. The CDR3 loop reads CANSRTTGPTGANVLTF. CDR3 coding DNA: TGCGCCAACAGCCGAACGACGGGGCCCACTGGGGCCAACGTCCTGACTTTC.

This clonotype was found a few times. The chain employs TRBV20-1 and TRBJ2-4; 10 nucleotides line up with TRBD2. The V gene's germline CDR1 is DFQATT and CDR2 SNEGSKA (reference sequence). V gave up 2 bases and J gave up 0 bases; unmatched junction bases: 4. The CDR3 is 16 residues long. This CDR3 is CSARKPSGGAKNIQYF. CDR3 DNA: TGCAGTGCTAGAAAACCTAGCGGGGGAGCCAAAAACATTCAGTACTTC.

The CDR3 nucleotides are TGTGCCTGCCGGGACGGAAGCAATCAGCCCCAGCATTTT. This codes for CACRDGSNQPQHF. The chain is built from TRBV6-1 and TRBJ1-5; D might be TRBD1 (5 bases). V lost 11 bases and J lost 1, with 12 bases in between. CDR1 is MNHNS, CDR2 SASEGT, per germline. This CDR3 comprises 13 residues.